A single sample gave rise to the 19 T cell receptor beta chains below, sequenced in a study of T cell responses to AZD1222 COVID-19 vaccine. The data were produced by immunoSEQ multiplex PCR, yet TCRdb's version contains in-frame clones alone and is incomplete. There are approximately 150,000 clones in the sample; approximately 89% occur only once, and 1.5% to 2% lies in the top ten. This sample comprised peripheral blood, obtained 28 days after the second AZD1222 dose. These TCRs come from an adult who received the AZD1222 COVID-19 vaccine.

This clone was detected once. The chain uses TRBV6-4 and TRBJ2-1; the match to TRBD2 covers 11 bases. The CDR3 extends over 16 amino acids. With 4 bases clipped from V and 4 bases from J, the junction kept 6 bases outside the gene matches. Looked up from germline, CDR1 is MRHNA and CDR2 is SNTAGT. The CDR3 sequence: CASSGTGTSGYNEQFF. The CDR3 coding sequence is TGTGCCAGCAGTGGCACCGGGACTAGCGGATACAATGAGCAGTTCTTC.

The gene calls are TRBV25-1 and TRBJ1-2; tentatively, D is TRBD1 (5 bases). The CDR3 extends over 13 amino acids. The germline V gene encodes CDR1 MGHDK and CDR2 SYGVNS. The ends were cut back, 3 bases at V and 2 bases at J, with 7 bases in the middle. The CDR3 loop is CASSEGGNYGYTF. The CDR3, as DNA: TGTGCCAGCAGTGAGGGGGGAAACTATGGCTACACCTTC.

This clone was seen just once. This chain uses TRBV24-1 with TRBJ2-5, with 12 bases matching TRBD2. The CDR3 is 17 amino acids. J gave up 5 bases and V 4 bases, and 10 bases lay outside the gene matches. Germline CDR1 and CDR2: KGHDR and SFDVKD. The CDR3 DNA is TGTGCCACCAGTGAGCCTAGCGGGAGGGCCCTTCGCGAGACCCAGTACTTC. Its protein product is CATSEPSGRALRETQYF.

CDR3 nucleotides: TGTGCCAGCAGCTTGATCGGGTCGACCTATAATTCACCCCTCCACTTT. Translating it yields CASSLIGSTYNSPLHF. The gene calls are TRBV5-5 and TRBJ1-6; no reliable D call. Trimming shortened V by 1 base and J by 2 bases, and 10 bases separated the two germline ends. The length of the CDR3 is 16 residues. The germline V gene has CDR1 SGHKS and CDR2 YYEKEE (reference sequence).

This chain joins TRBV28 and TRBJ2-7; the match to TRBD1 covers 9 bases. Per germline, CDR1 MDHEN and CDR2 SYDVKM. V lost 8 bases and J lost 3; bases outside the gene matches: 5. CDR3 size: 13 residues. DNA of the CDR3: TGTGCCAGCTTCAGACAGGGGGTCTACGAGCAGTACTTC. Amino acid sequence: CASFRQGVYEQYF.

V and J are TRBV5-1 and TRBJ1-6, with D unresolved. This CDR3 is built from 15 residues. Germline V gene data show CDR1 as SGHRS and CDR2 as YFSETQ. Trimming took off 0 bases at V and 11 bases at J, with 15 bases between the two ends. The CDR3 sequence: CASSLGPGVRAPLHF. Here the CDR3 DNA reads TGCGCCAGCAGCTTGGGTCCTGGGGTTCGTGCACCCCTCCACTTT. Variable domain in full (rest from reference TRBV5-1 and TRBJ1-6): KAGVTQTPRYLIKTRGQQVTLSCSPISGHRSVSWYQQTPGQGLQFLFEYFSETQRNKGNFPGRFSGRQFSNSRSEMNVSTLELGDSALYLCASSLGPGVRAPLHFGNGTRLTVT.

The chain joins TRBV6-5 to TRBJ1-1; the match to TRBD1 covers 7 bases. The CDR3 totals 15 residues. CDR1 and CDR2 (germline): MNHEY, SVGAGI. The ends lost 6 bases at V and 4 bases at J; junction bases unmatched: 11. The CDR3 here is CASSHPPQGFTEAFF. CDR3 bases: TGTGCCAGCAGCCATCCCCCACAGGGGTTCACTGAAGCTTTCTTT.

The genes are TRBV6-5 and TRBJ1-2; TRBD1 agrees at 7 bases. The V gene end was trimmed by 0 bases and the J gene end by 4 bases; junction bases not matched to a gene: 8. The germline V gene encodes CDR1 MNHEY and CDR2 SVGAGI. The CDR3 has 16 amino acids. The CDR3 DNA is TGTGCCAGCAGTTACTCGTCAAAAGGGGGCGCCTATGGCTACACCTTC. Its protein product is CASSYSSKGGAYGYTF.

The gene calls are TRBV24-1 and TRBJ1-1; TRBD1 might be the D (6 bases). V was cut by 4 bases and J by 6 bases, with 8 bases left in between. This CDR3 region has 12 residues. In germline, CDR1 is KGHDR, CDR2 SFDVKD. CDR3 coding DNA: TGTGCCACCAGTGACGGGACATCTGAAGCTTTCTTT. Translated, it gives CATSDGTSEAFF.

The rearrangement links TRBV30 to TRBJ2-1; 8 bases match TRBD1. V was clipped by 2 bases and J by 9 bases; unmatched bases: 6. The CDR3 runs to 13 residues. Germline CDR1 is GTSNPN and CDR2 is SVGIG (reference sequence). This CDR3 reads CAWSSDRVGEQFF. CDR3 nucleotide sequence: TGTGCCTGGAGTTCGGACAGGGTGGGTGAGCAGTTCTTC.

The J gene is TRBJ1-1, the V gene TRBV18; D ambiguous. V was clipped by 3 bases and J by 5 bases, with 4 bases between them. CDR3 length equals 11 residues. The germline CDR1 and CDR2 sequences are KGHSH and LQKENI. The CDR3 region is CASSPSTEAFF. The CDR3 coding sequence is TGTGCCAGCTCACCCTCGACTGAAGCTTTCTTT.

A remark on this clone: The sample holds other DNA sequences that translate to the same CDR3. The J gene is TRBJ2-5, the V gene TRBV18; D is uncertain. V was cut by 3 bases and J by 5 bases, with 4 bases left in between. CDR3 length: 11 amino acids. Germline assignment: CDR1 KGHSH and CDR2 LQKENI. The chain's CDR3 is CASSPGETQYF. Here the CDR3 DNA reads TGTGCCAGCTCACCGGGTGAGACCCAGTACTTC. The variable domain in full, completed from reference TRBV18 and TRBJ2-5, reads NAGVMQNPRHLVRRRGQEARLRCSPMKGHSHVYWYRQLPEEGLKFMVYLQKENIIDESGMPKERFSAEFPKEGPSILRIQQVVRGDSAAYFCASSPGETQYFGPGTRLLVL.

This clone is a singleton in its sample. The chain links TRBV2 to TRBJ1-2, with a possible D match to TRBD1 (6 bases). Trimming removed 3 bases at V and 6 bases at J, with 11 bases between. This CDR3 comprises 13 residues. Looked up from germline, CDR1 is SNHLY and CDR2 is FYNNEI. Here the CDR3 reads CASSEGARNGYTF. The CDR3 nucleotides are TGTGCCAGCAGTGAGGGGGCCCGGAATGGCTACACCTTC. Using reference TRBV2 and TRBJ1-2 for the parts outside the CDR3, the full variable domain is EPEVTQTPSHQVTQMGQEVILRCVPISNHLYFYWYRQILGQKVEFLVSFYNNEISEKSEIFDDQFSVERPDGSNFTLKIRSTKLEDSAMYFCASSEGARNGYTFGSGTRLTVV.

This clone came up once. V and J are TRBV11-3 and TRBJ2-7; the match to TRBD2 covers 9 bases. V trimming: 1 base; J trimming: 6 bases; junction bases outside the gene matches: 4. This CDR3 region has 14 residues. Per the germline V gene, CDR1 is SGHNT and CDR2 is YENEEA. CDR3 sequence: CASSLASAGGEQYF. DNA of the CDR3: TGTGCCAGCAGCTTAGCCTCAGCGGGAGGCGAGCAGTACTTC. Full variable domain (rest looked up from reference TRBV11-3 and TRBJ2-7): EAGVVQSPRYKIIEKKQPVAFWCNPISGHNTLYWYLQNLGQGPELLIRYENEEAVDDSQLPKDRFSAERLKGVDSTLKIQPAELGDSAVYLCASSLASAGGEQYFGPGTRLTVT.

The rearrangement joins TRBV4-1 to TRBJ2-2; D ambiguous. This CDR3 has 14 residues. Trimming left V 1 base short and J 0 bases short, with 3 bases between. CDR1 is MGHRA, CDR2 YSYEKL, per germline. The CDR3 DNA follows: TGCGCCAGCAGCCAAGGAACGAACACCGGGGAGCTGTTTTTT. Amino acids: CASSQGTNTGELFF.

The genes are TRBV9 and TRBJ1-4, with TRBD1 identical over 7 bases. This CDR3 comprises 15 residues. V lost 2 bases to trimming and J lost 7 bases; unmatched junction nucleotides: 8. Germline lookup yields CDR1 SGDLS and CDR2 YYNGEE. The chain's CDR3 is CASSVRGGVSEKLFF. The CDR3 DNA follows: TGTGCCAGCAGCGTTCGAGGGGGCGTAAGTGAAAAACTGTTTTTT. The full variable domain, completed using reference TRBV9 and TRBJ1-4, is DSGVTQTPKHLITATGQRVTLRCSPRSGDLSVYWYQQSLDQGLQFLIQYYNGEERAKGNILERFSAQQFPDLHSELNLSSLELGDSALYFCASSVRGGVSEKLFFGSGTQLSVL.

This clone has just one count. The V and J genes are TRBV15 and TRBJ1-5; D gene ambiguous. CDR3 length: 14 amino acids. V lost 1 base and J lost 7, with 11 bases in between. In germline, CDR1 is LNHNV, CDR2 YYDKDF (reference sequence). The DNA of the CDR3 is TGTGCCACCAGCAGAGGTGTGGGTATGCAGCCCCAGCATTTT. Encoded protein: CATSRGVGMQPQHF. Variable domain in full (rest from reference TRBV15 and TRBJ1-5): DAMVIQNPRYQVTQFGKPVTLSCSQTLNHNVMYWYQQKSSQAPKLLFHYYDKDFNNEADTPDNFQSRRPNTSFCFLDIRSPGLGDTAMYLCATSRGVGMQPQHFGDGTRLSIL.

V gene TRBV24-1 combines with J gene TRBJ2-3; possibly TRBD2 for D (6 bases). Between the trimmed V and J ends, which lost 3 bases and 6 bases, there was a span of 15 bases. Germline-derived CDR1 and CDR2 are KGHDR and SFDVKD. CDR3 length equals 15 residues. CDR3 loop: CATSDGLAYGDTQYF. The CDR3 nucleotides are TGTGCCACCAGTGATGGCCTAGCGTACGGGGATACGCAGTATTTT.

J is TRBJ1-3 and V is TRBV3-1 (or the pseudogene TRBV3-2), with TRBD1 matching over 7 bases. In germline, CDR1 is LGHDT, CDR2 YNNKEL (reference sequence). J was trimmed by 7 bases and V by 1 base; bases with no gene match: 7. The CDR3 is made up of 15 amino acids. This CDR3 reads CASSQGRQGRNTIYF. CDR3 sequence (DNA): TGTGCCAGCAGCCAAGGCCGACAGGGTAGGAACACCATATATTTT.